The subject of this entry is one TCR beta chain. J gave up 3 bases and V 1 base, and 5 bases lay outside the gene matches. This CDR3 spans 16 amino acids. CDR1 is SGHRS and CDR2 is YFSETQ in the germline V gene. The sample originates from a study of blood T cell repertoires in COVID-19. The method was immunoSEQ multiplex PCR; TCRdb's version includes in-frame clones alone and lacks a portion of them. The sample has roughly 350,000 clones, roughly 86% seen once. The receptor comes from a woman in her twenties or thirties with COVID-19, enrolled during active disease. Sequenced sample: peripheral blood. The chain carries TRBV5-1 and TRBJ2-5, with 11 bases aligning to TRBD2. CDR3 bases: TGCGCCAGCAGCTTGTTCGAGACTAGCGGGGAAGAGACCCAGTACTTC. This translates into CASSLFETSGEETQYF.